This T cell receptor beta chain came from a study of beta chain features in type 1 diabetes. Naive, central memory, regulatory and stem cell-like memory cells within the CD4+ compartment were sorted using CD45RO/CCR7/CD25/CD127/CD95/CD27. V was clipped by 5 bases and J by 4 bases, with 18 bases between them. Per germline, CDR1 MNHEY and CDR2 SVGAGI. This CDR3 has 15 residues. Reverse transcription of all isolated RNA meant that expressed TCRB transcripts were sequenced. This table comes from immunoSEQ multiplex PCR, and its TCRdb copy is limited to in-frame clones, with some not included. There are hundreds of thousands of clones in the sample; around 15% occur only once, and around 0.1% lies in the top ten.

The sample consisted of naive CD4+ T cells from blood. This chain links TRBV6-5 with TRBJ2-7; perhaps TRBD1 as D (6 bases). The TCR was taken from a young man in good health. CDR3 protein: CASSPIRLGGYEQYF. The DNA of the CDR3 is TGTGCCAGCAGTCCGATTCGTCTAGGGGGTTACGAGCAGTACTTC.